A selection of T cell receptor beta chains follows, all from one sample in a study of blood T cells in healthy people across ages. TCRdb re-analysed the 5' RACE reads in MiXCR, keeping a single row per CDR3 protein. The table records around 780,000 distinct CDR3 sequences, roughly 24% of them present only once. This sample was shared with a second study, whose subject was T cells of mothers and their children.

What was sequenced was blood. Receptors were obtained from a boy younger than 18 in good health. CDR3s include the opening cysteine and the closing phenylalanine or tryptophan. D genes are given only for firm matches. Expanded clones are given a class, and other clones once, few, many or no size at all.

TRBJ2-1 TRBV6-2/TRBV6-3 NA TRBD2 CASRLPTSGGPDEQFF TGTGCCAGCAGACTCCCGACTAGCGGGGGGCCCGATGAGCAGTTCTTC
TRBJ2-3 TRBV10-3 NA NA CAISESSRGATDTQYF TGTGCCATCAGTGAGTCCAGCAGGGGGGCCACAGATACGCAGTATTTT
TRBJ1-2 TRBV7-9 few NA CASSLGKGQAGGYTF TGTGCCAGCAGCTTAGGAAAGGGGCAGGCCGGTGGCTACACCTTC
TRBJ2-4 TRBV3-1 many NA CASSQGGIQYF TGTGCCAGCAGCCAAGGAGGCATTCAGTACTTC
TRBJ2-1 TRBV7-6 NA TRBD2 CASSRPLAGGHNEQFF TGTGCCAGCAGTCGGCCCTTAGCGGGGGGCCACAATGAGCAGTTCTTC
TRBJ2-7 TRBV7-9 few NA CASSLASGATYEQYF TGTGCCAGCAGCTTAGCTTCAGGGGCCACCTACGAGCAGTACTTC
TRBJ1-4 TRBV7-8 many NA CASSLAGSEKLFF TGTGCCAGCAGCTTAGCGGGGAGTGAAAAACTGTTTTTT
TRBJ1-2 TRBV5-1 few TRBD1 CASSLIQGVVGYTF TGCGCCAGCAGCTTGATACAGGGGGTGGTTGGCTACACCTTC
TRBJ1-4 TRBV10-2 NA NA CASSESGAFNEKLFF TGCGCCAGCAGTGAGTCAGGGGCATTTAATGAAAAACTGTTTTTT
TRBJ1-2 TRBV14 few NA CASSQLGARGYTF TGTGCCAGCAGCCAATTGGGGGCTCGGGGCTACACCTTC
TRBJ2-3 TRBV7-9 few TRBD1 CASSSTGGAADTQYF TGTGCCAGCAGCAGCACAGGGGGCGCAGCAGATACGCAGTATTTT
TRBJ1-1 TRBV2 NA TRBD1 CASRLTTGGREAFF TGTGCCAGCAGACTTACTACAGGGGGCCGGGAAGCTTTCTTT
TRBJ1-5 TRBV7-9 NA NA CASSTSGASNQPQHF TGTGCCAGTAGCACGTCGGGGGCTAGCAATCAGCCCCAGCATTTT
TRBJ2-4 TRBV29-1 few TRBD1 CSVSDRVGKNIQYF TGCAGCGTTTCCGACAGGGTGGGCAAAAACATTCAGTACTTC
TRBJ2-7 TRBV4-3 NA TRBD1 CASSQVGVTGAYEQYF TGCGCCAGCAGCCAAGTCGGGGTGACAGGGGCCTACGAGCAGTACTTC
TRBJ1-4 TRBV4-1 few NA CASSSRGTVNF TGCGCCAGCAGCTCCCGGGGTACTGTTAATTTT
TRBJ2-3 TRBV30 few TRBD2 CAWHRGGTDTQYF TGTGCCTGGCATCGGGGGGGCACAGATACGCAGTATTTT
TRBJ1-1 TRBV27 NA NA CANSWGLMNTEAFF TGTGCCAACTCATGGGGGCTCATGAACACTGAAGCTTTCTTT
TRBJ2-5 TRBV21-1 NA NA CASSKEQETQYF TGTGCCAGCAGCAAAGAGCAGGAGACCCAGTACTTC
TRBJ1-1 TRBV10-1 many NA CASSEGFGTEAFF TGCGCCAGCAGTGAGGGGTTCGGCACTGAAGCTTTCTTT
TRBJ2-5 TRBV13 NA TRBD2 CASSFQRGRETQYF TGTGCCAGCAGCTTCCAGCGGGGAAGAGAGACCCAGTACTTC
TRBJ1-4 TRBV3-1 few TRBD1 CASSREGARNEKLFF TGTGCCAGCAGCCGAGAGGGGGCCCGTAATGAAAAACTGTTTTTT
TRBJ1-5 TRBV28 NA TRBD1 CASSSMDRAPNQPQHF TGTGCCAGCAGCTCCATGGACAGGGCCCCCAATCAGCCCCAGCATTTT
TRBJ1-1 TRBV6-6 once NA CASSYSNPSMTEAFF TGTGCCAGCAGTTACTCTAATCCTTCTATGACTGAAGCTTTCTTT
TRBJ2-5 TRBV29-1 few NA CSVVGQLGLKETQYF TGCAGCGTTGTTGGACAGCTCGGCCTAAAAGAGACCCAGTACTTC
TRBJ2-1 TRBV28 few NA CASSFFGGPLSEQFF TGTGCCAGCAGTTTTTTTGGGGGGCCGCTAAGTGAGCAGTTCTTC
TRBJ2-7 TRBV6-2/TRBV6-3 NA NA CASSYSSTGGASYEQYF TGTGCCAGCAGTTACTCGAGTACAGGGGGGGCCTCCTACGAGCAGTACTTC
TRBJ1-2 TRBV29-1 NA NA CSVAGGSRYYGYTF TGCAGCGTGGCCGGAGGTTCCAGGTACTATGGCTACACCTTC
TRBJ2-3 TRBV6-5 few NA CASSYRQADTQYF TGTGCCAGCAGTTACCGACAGGCAGATACGCAGTATTTT